Listed below are T cell receptor beta chains from one sample, sequenced in a study of PD-L1 blockade in urothelial cancer. Data came from immunoSEQ multiplex PCR; TCRdb stores just in-frame clones and leaves some out. The sample carries 35,000 to 45,000 clones, roughly 90% recorded once. Sequencing was performed on PBMCs, taken around atezolizumab (anti-PD-L1) treatment. All receptors come from a man in his 70s with urothelial cancer. CDR3s include the opening cysteine and the closing phenylalanine or tryptophan. Fields, in order: clone size, D gene, V gene, J gene, CDR3 DNA, CDR3 protein. The D gene is left open where the match is weak. Expanded clones are given a class, and other clones once, few, many or no size at all.

NA	TRBD1	TRBV6-1	TRBJ1-5	TGTGCCAGCAGTGACGGGACAGGGTGGCATCAGCCCCAGCATTTT	CASSDGTGWHQPQHF
NA	NA	TRBV18	TRBJ1-1	TGTGCCAGCTCACCGGCCGCGGCCGGAATCCGAGCTTTCTTT	CASSPAAAGIRAFF
NA	TRBD1	TRBV4-1	TRBJ1-1	TGCGCCAGCAGCTCTCAACAGGGGGCCTTCACTGAAGCTTTCTTT	CASSSQQGAFTEAFF
NA	TRBD1	TRBV12-5	TRBJ2-2	TGTGCTAGTGGTCAACGAGCCGGACAGGGGGCTAAGGGGGAGCTGTTTTTT	CASGQRAGQGAKGELFF
NA	NA	TRBV28	TRBJ1-1	TGTGCCAGCAGTTCTCCGAGCGGGACCACTGAAGCTTTCTTT	CASSSPSGTTEAFF
NA	TRBD1	TRBV11-2	TRBJ1-5	TGTGCCAGCAGCCCGGACAGGGATGTGGGTCAGCCCCAGCATTTT	CASSPDRDVGQPQHF
NA	TRBD2	TRBV2	TRBJ2-4	TGTGCCAGCAGTGAGTTAGTGGGGGGGGACATTCAGTACTTC	CASSELVGGDIQYF
NA	TRBD1	TRBV5-5	TRBJ1-4	TGTGCCAGCAGCTCGGGACAGGGGTCGTGGAATGAAAAACTGTTTTTT	CASSSGQGSWNEKLFF
NA	TRBD2	TRBV29-1	TRBJ2-5	TGCAGCGTTGCCTGTTCCCCTGAGGGACTAGCGGGAGGTCGACAAGAGACCCAGTACTTC	CSVACSPEGLAGGRQETQYF
NA	TRBD2	TRBV4-1	TRBJ2-7	TGCGCCAGCAGCCTGACATTAGGACTAGCGGGAACCCATCCCTCCTACGAGCAGTACTTC	CASSLTLGLAGTHPSYEQYF
once	TRBD2	TRBV6-1	TRBJ2-7	TGTGCCAGCAGTGACACGGGAGGGCCCCCTTACGAGCAGTACTTC	CASSDTGGPPYEQYF
NA	NA	TRBV5-6	TRBJ2-3	TGTGCCAGCAGCTTGGGACAGAGCACAGATACGCAGTATTTT	CASSLGQSTDTQYF
NA	TRBD2	TRBV6-5	TRBJ2-4	TGTGCCAGCAGCCCGGGAGGGCCGGCCAAAAACATTCAGTACTTC	CASSPGGPAKNIQYF
NA	TRBD1	TRBV6-4	TRBJ2-1	TGTGCCAGCAGTGACACAGACAGGGACAATGAGCAGTTCTTC	CASSDTDRDNEQFF
NA	NA	TRBV27	TRBJ2-2	TGTGCCAGCAGTTTAGCATCCAGGGGCGCCGGGGAGCTGTTTTTT	CASSLASRGAGELFF
NA	TRBD2	TRBV6-1	TRBJ2-1	TGTGCCAGCAGTGATTCGCTGACGGGGAGCGGGAAGTACCAATCGCTTCAGTTCTTC	CASSDSLTGSGKYQSLQFF
NA	TRBD2	TRBV10-3	TRBJ2-1	TGTGCCATCAGAGCTAGCGGGCCCCTAAACAATGAGCAGTTCTTC	CAIRASGPLNNEQFF
NA	NA	TRBV19	TRBJ2-5	TGTGCCAGTAGTACCCTGGGTGCGGGAGAGACCCAGTACTTC	CASSTLGAGETQYF
NA	TRBD1	TRBV6-5	TRBJ1-2	TGTGCCAGCAGTTACTCGACAGGGTATTTCTATGGCTACACCTTC	CASSYSTGYFYGYTF
NA	TRBD2	TRBV6-6	TRBJ2-1	TGTGCCAGCATCCTAGGACTAGCGGGAGCAGGGGAGCAGTTCTTC	CASILGLAGAGEQFF
NA	TRBD1	TRBV4-1	TRBJ2-5	TGCGCCAGCAGCTCCCGGACAGGGAACCAAGAGACCCAGTACTTC	CASSSRTGNQETQYF
NA	TRBD1	TRBV19	TRBJ2-7	TGTGCCAGTAGTCGGGACAGGGGGCCGTACGAGCAGTACTTC	CASSRDRGPYEQYF
NA	TRBD2	TRBV29-1	TRBJ2-1	TGCAGCGTCGGCGGATCGGCGGGAGGTTATACCTACAATGAGCAGTTCTTC	CSVGGSAGGYTYNEQFF
NA	TRBD1	TRBV6-4	TRBJ2-2	TGTGCCAGCAGCCCCCAAGGGAGACAGGGGTCGGCCGGGGAGCTGTTTTTT	CASSPQGRQGSAGELFF
NA	NA	TRBV5-1	TRBJ2-5	TGCGCCAGCAGCTTCAGTGGGGGGCAAGAGACCCAGTACTTC	CASSFSGGQETQYF
NA	NA	TRBV19	TRBJ1-5	TGTGCCAGTAGTATAACAGGGAGTCAGCCCCAGCATTTT	CASSITGSQPQHF
NA	NA	TRBV10-1	TRBJ2-1	TGCGCCAGCTCCCGGACAGGGAGGGGTGGTGAGCAGTTCTTC	CASSRTGRGGEQFF
NA	NA	TRBV28	TRBJ2-3	TGTGCCAGCAGTCATAGCGCAAATACGCAGTATTTT	CASSHSANTQYF
NA	TRBD1	TRBV27	TRBJ2-7	TGTGCCAGCAGTCCCGGGACAGGGCAGCGCGAGCAGTACTTC	CASSPGTGQREQYF
NA	TRBD2	TRBV4-2	TRBJ2-1	TGTGCCAGCAGCCAAGAAGGACTAGCGGACAATGAGCAGTTCTTC	CASSQEGLADNEQFF
NA	NA	TRBV5-1	TRBJ2-4	TGCGCCATTCCAACCTTCCGGGACAAAGGAAAAAACATTCAGTACTTC	CAIPTFRDKGKNIQYF
NA	NA	TRBV28	TRBJ2-1	TGTGCCAGCAGTTCTGAGACTAACCTCCCGTCGTTCTTC	CASSSETNLPSFF
NA	NA	TRBV5-1	TRBJ2-7	TGCGCCAGCAGCTTGTCCCCGAGCAGGGGTTACGGGTACGAGCAGTACTTC	CASSLSPSRGYGYEQYF
NA	NA	TRBV28	TRBJ1-5	TGTGCCAGCAGTTACGGCCAGGGGCATAATCAGCCCCAGCATTTT	CASSYGQGHNQPQHF
NA	TRBD2	TRBV19	TRBJ2-4	TGTGCCAGTACCAGAGCGGGGGACTTAGCCAAAAACATTCAGTACTTC	CASTRAGDLAKNIQYF
NA	NA	TRBV14	TRBJ2-3	TGTGCCAGCAGCTACGGCGGGACAGATACGCAGTATTTT	CASSYGGTDTQYF